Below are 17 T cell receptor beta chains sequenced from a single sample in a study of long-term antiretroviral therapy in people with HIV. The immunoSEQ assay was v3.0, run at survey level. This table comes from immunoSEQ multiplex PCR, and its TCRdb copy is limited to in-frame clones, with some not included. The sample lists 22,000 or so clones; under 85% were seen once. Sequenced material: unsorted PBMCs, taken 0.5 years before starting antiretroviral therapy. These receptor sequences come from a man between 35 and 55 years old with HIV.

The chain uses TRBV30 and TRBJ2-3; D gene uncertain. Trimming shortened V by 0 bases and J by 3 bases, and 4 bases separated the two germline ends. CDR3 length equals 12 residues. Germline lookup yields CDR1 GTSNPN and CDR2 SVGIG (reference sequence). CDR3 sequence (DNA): TGTGCCTGGAGTGTGACAACAGATACGCAGTATTTT. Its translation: CAWSVTTDTQYF.

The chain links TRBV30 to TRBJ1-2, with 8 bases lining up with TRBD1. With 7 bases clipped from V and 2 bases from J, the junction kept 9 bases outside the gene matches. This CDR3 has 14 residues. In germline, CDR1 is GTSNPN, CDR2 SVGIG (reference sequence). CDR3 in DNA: TGTGCCTATTCCGGGACAGGCCTAAACTATGGCTACACCTTC. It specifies CAYSGTGLNYGYTF.

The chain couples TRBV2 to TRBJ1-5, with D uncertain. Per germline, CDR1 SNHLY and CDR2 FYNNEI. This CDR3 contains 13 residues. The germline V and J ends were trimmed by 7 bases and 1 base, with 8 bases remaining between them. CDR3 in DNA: TGTGCCAGCACGTCACTGAGCAATCAGCCCCAGCATTTT. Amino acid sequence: CASTSLSNQPQHF.

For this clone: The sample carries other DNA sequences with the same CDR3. CDR3 in DNA: TGTGCCAGCAGCTTTCTTGGCTATGGCTACACCTTC. Residues: CASSFLGYGYTF. The V and J genes are TRBV7-2 and TRBJ1-2, with no clear D. V was pared by 3 bases and J by 4 bases, with 6 bases between. The CDR3 runs 12 residues. The germline V gene encodes CDR1 SGHTA and CDR2 FQGNSA.

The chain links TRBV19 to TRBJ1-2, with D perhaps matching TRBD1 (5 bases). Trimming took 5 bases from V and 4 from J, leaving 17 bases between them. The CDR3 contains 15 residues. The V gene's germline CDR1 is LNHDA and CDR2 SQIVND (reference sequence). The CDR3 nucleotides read TGTGCCAGTAGTCCTGGGACGGGTTCCTTCTATGGCTACACCTTC. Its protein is CASSPGTGSFYGYTF.

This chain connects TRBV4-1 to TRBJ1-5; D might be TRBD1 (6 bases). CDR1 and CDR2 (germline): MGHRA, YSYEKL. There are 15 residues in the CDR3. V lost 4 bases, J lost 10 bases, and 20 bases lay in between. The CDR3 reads CASSRRDIRSEPQHF. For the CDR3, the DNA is TGCGCCAGCAGCCGGCGGGACATCCGATCAGAACCCCAGCATTTT.

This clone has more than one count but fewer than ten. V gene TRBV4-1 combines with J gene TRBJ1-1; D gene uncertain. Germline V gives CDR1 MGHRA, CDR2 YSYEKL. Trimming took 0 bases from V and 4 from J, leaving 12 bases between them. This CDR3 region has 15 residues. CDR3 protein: CASSQEDTGGTEAFF. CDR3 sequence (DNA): TGCGCCAGCAGCCAAGAGGATACGGGCGGCACTGAAGCTTTCTTT.

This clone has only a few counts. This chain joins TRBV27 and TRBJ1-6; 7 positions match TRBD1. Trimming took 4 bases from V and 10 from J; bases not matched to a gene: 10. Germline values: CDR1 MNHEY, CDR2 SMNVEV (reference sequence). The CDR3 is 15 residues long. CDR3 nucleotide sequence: TGTGCCAGCAGTTCGTCGGGACAGCCGGGCTCACCCCTCCACTTT. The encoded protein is CASSSSGQPGSPLHF.

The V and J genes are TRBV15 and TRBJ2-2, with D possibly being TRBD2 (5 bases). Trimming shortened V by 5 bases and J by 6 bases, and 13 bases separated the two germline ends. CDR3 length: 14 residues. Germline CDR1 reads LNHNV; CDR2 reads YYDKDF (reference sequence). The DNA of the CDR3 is TGTGCCACCAGCGGTGAGGCGGGTTCCGGGGAGCTGTTTTTT. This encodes CATSGEAGSGELFF.

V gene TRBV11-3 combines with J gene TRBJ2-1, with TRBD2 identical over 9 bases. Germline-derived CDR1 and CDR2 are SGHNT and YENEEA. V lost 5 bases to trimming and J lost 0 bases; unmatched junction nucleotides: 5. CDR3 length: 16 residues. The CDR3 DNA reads TGTGCCAGCAGCAGCCGACTAGCGGCCTCCTACAATGAGCAGTTCTTC. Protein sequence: CASSSRLAASYNEQFF.

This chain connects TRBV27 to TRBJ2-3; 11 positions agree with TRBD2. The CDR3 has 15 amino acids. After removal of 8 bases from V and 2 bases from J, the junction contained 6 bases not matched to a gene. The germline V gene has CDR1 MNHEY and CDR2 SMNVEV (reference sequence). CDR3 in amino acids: CASRLAGKNTDTQYF. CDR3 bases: TGTGCCAGCCGACTAGCGGGGAAGAACACAGATACGCAGTATTTT.

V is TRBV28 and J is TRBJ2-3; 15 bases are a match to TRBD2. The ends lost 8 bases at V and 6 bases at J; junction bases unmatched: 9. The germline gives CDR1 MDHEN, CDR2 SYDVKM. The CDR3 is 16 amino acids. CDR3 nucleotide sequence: TGTGCCAGCTCTGGACTAGCGGGGGGGCCATGGGATACGCAGTATTTT. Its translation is CASSGLAGGPWDTQYF.

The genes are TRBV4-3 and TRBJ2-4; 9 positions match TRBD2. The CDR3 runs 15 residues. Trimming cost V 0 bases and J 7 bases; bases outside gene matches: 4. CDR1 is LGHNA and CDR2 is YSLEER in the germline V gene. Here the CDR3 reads CASSQDTAGGNIQYF. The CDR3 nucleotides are TGCGCCAGCAGCCAAGATACGGCGGGGGGGAACATTCAGTACTTC.

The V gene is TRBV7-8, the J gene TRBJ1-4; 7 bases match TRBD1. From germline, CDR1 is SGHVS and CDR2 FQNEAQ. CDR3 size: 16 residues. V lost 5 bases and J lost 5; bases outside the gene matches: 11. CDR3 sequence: CASSPRTGTENEKLFF. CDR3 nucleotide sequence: TGTGCCAGCAGCCCACGTACCGGGACAGAAAATGAAAAACTGTTTTTT.

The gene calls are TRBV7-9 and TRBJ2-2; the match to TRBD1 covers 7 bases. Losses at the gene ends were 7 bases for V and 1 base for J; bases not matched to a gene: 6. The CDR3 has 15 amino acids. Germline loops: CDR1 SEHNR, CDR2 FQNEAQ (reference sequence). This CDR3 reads CASMSGGKNTGELFF. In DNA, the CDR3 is TGTGCCAGCATGTCAGGGGGAAAGAACACCGGGGAGCTGTTTTTT.

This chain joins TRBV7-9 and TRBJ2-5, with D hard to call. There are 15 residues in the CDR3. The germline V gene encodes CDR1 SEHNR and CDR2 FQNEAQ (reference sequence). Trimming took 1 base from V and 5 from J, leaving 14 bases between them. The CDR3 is CASSLVTGVAETQYF. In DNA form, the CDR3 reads TGTGCCAGCAGCTTAGTTACTGGGGTTGCGGAGACCCAGTACTTC. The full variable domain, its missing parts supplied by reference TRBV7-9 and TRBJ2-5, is DTGVSQNPRHKITKRGQNVTFRCDPISEHNRLYWYRQTLGQGPEFLTYFQNEAQLEKSRLLSDRFSAERPKGSFSTLEIQRTEQGDSAMYLCASSLVTGVAETQYFGPGTRLLVL.

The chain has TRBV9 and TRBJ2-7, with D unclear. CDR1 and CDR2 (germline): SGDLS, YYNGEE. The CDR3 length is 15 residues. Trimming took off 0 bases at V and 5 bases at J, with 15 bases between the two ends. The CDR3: CASSVGGSPENEQYF. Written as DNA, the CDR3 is TGTGCCAGCAGCGTAGGAGGCAGCCCAGAGAACGAGCAGTACTTC.